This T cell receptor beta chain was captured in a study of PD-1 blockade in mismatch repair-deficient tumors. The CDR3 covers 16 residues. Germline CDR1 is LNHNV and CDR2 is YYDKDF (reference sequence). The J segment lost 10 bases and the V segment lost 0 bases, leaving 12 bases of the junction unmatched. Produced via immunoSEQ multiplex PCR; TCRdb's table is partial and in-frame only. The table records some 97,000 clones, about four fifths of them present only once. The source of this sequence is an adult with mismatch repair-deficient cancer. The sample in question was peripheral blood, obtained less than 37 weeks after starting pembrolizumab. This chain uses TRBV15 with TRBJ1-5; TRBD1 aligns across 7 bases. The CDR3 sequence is CATSRDVPTGNEPQHF. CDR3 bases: TGTGCCACCAGCAGAGATGTCCCGACAGGGAACGAACCCCAGCATTTT.